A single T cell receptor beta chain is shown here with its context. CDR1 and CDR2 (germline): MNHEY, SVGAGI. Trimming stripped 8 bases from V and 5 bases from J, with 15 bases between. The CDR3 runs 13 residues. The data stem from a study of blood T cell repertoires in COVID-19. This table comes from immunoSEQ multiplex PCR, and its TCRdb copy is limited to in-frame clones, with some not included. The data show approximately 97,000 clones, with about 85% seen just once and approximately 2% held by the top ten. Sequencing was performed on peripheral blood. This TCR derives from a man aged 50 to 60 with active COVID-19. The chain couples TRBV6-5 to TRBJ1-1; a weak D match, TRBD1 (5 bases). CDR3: CASRREGKTEAFF. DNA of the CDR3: TGTGCCAGCCGCCGGGAGGGGAAGACTGAAGCTTTCTTT.